This TCR beta chain was documented in a study of cytomegalovirus exposure and HLA in healthy donors. Whole-study context: Across 350 to 500 genotyped donors, 81% landed in the Caucasian-associated ancestry cluster.

The CDR3 totals 13 residues. The study's findings and limits: Across donors, sequencing depth was assumed by presence/absence analyses to be roughly uniform.

PCR used 60 Vbeta primers and 13 Jbeta primers. Only in-frame clones appear in the TCRdb table, and some are missing; sequencing was by immunoSEQ multiplex PCR. The sample has about 120,000 clones, around three quarters seen once. Comment on this clone: Its matching antigen is unknown.

The gene calls are TRBV21-1 and TRBJ2-3; the listed D gene, TRBD1, was not tested against the DNA. TRBV21-1 is designated a pseudogene. The sequenced material came from PBMCs. This sequence was found in a man in his thirties or forties in good health and CMV-seropositive. The CDR3 spells CASTGTDTDTQYF. The CDR3 DNA reads TGTGCCAGCACCGGGACAGACACAGATACGCAGTATTTT.